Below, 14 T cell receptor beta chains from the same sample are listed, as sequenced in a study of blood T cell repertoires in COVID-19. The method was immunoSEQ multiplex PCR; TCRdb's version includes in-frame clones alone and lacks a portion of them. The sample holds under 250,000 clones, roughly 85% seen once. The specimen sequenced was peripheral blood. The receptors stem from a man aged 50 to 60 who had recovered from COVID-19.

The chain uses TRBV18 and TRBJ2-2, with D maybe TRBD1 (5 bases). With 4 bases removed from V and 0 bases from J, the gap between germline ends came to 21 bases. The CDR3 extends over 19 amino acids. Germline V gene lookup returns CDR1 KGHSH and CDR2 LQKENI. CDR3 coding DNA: TGTGCCAGCTCACGACTTACTTTACTGGACACCACGAACACCGGGGAGCTGTTTTTT. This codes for CASSRLTLLDTTNTGELFF.

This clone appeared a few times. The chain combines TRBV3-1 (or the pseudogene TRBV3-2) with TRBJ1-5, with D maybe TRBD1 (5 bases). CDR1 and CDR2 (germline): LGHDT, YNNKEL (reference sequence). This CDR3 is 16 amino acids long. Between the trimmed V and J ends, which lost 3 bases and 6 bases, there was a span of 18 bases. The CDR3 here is CASSHMPRGSGQPQHF. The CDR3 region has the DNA TGTGCCAGCAGCCACATGCCCCGGGGGTCGGGTCAGCCCCAGCATTTT.

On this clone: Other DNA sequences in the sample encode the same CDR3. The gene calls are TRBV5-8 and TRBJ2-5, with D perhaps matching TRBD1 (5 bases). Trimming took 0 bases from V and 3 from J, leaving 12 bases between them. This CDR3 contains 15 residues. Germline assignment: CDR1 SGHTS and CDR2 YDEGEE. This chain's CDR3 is CASSLEGAWEETQYF. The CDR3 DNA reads TGTGCCAGCAGCTTGGAAGGGGCGTGGGAAGAGACCCAGTACTTC.

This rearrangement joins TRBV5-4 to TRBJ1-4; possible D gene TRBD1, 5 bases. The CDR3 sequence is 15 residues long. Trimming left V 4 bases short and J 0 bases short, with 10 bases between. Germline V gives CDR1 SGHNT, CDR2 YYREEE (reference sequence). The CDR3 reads CASSTGGATNEKLFF. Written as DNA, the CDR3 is TGTGCCAGCAGCACGGGGGGGGCAACTAATGAAAAACTGTTTTTT. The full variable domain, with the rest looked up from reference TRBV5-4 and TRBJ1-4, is ETGVTQSPTHLIKTRGQQVTLRCSSQSGHNTVSWYQQALGQGPQFIFQYYREEENGRGNFPPRFSGLQFPNYSSELNVNALELDDSALYLCASSTGGATNEKLFFGSGTQLSVL.

This chain's CDR3 is CASSVTNEKLFF. CDR3 DNA sequence: TGTGCCAGTAGCGTAACTAATGAAAAACTGTTTTTT. The V gene is TRBV6-1, the J gene TRBJ1-4; D is unresolved. The CDR3 consists of 12 residues. CDR1 is MNHNS, CDR2 SASEGT, per germline. Trimming cost V 9 bases and J 1 base, with 6 bases left between them.

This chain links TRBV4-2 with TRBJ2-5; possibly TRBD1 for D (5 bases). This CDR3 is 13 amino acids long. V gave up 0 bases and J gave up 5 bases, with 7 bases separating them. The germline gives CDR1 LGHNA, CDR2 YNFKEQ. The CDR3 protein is CASSQESGETQYF. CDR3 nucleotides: TGTGCCAGCAGCCAAGAGTCAGGGGAGACCCAGTACTTC.

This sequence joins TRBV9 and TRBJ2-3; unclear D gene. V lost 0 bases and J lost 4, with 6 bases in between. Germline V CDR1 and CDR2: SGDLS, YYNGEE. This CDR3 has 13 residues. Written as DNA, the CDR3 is TGTGCCAGCAGCGTAGCCGGGTCAGATACGCAGTATTTT. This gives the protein CASSVAGSDTQYF.

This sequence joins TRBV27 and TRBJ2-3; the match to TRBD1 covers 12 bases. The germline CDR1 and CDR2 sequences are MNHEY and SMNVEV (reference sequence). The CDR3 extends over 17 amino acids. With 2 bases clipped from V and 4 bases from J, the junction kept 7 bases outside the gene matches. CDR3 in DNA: TGTGCCAGCAGTTTAAGGGGGACAGGGGGCTTCGCAGATACGCAGTATTTT. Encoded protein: CASSLRGTGGFADTQYF.

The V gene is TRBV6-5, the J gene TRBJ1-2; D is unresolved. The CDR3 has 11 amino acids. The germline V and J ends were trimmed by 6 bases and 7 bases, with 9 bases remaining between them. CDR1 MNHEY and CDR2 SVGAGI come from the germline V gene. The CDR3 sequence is CASRREGGYTF. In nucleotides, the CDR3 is TGTGCCAGCAGGCGGGAGGGTGGCTACACCTTC.

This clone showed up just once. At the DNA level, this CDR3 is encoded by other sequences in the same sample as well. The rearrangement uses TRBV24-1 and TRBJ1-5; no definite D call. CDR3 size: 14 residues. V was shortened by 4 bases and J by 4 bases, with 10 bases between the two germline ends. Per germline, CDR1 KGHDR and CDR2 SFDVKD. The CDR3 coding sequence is TGTGCCACCAGTGACAGTGGGCCTAATCAGCCCCAGCATTTT. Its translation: CATSDSGPNQPQHF.

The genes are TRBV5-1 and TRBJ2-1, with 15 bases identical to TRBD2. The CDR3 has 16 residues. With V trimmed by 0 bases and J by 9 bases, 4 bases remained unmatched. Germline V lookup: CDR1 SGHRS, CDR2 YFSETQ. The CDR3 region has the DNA TGCGCCAGCAGCTTGGGGGGACTAGCGGGAGGTGGTGAGCAGTTCTTC. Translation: CASSLGGLAGGGEQFF.

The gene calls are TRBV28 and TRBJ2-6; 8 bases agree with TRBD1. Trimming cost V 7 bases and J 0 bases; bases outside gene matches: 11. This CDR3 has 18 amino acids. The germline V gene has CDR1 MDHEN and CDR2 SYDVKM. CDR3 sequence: CASTKTGTGASGANVLTF. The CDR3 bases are TGTGCCAGCACCAAGACCGGGACAGGTGCCTCTGGGGCCAACGTCCTGACTTTC.

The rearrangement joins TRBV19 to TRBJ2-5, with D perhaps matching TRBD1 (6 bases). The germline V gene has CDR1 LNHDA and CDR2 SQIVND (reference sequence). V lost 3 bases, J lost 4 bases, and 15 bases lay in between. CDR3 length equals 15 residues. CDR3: CASSMMGAKGETQYF. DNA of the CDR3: TGTGCCAGTAGTATGATGGGGGCGAAGGGAGAGACCCAGTACTTC.

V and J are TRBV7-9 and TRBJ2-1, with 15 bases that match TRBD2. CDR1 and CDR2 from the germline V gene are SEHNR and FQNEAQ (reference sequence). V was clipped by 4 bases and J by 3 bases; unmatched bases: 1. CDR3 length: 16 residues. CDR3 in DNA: TGTGCCAGCAGCTCGGGACTAGCGGGAGGCTACAATGAGCAGTTCTTC. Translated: CASSSGLAGGYNEQFF.